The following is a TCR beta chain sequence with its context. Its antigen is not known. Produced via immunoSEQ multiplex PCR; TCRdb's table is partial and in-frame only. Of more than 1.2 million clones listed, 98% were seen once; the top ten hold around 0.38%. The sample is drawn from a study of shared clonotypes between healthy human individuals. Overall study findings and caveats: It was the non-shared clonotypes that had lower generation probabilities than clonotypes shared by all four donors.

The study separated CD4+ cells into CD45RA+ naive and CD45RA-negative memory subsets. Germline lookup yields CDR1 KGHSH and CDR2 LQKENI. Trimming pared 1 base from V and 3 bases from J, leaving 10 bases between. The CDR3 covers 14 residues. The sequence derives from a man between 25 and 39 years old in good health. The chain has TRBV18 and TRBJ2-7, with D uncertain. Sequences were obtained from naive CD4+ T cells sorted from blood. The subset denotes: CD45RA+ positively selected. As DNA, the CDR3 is TGTGCCAGCTCACCACACCAGGTTGGCTACGAGCAGTACTTC. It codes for CASSPHQVGYEQYF.